The 5 T cell receptor beta chains reported below all come from one sample, sequenced in a study of shared clonotypes between healthy human individuals. CD45RO-negative, CCR7-positively selected cells formed the naive CD8 fraction, excluding terminally differentiated effector memory CD45RA+ cells. The table came from immunoSEQ multiplex PCR; TCRdb's copy has only in-frame clones and leaves some out. The sample consists of some 2.1 million clones, approximately 95% of them appearing once. The sequenced sample was naive CD8+ T cells sorted from blood. The receptors come from a man aged 18 to 29 in good health.

The rearrangement uses TRBV6-1 and TRBJ2-2; D ambiguous. The CDR3 has 12 amino acids. Germline assignment: CDR1 MNHNS and CDR2 SASEGT. V was trimmed by 6 bases and J by 7 bases, leaving 9 bases between them. In DNA form, the CDR3 reads TGTGCCAGCAGGCCGCTTAACGGGGAGCTGTTTTTT. Its protein product is CASRPLNGELFF.

V usage is TRBV5-6 and J usage is TRBJ1-6; D is ambiguous. From germline, CDR1 is SGHDT and CDR2 YYEEEE. This CDR3 is 13 amino acids long. With 0 bases removed from V and 10 bases from J, the gap between germline ends came to 8 bases. CDR3: CASSLASGSPLHF. For the CDR3, the DNA is TGTGCCAGCAGCTTGGCGTCGGGGTCACCCCTCCACTTT.

The chain's CDR3 is CASSPPGWAGDAGELFF. The DNA for the CDR3 is TGTGCCAGCAGCCCTCCGGGTTGGGCGGGAGACGCCGGGGAGCTGTTTTTT. The gene calls are TRBV4-2 and TRBJ2-2; 7 bases map to TRBD2. This CDR3 region has 17 residues. V was pared by 4 bases and J by 6 bases, with 14 bases of the junction left unmatched. Germline V lookup: CDR1 LGHNA, CDR2 YNFKEQ.

This chain uses TRBV7-2 with TRBJ1-5, with D possibly being TRBD1 (5 bases). The germline V and J ends were trimmed by 5 bases and 2 bases, with 13 bases remaining between them. Germline V gene sequence: CDR1 SGHTA, CDR2 FQGNSA. The CDR3 extends over 15 amino acids. CDR3 sequence reads: CASSAGLGGNQPQHF. The CDR3 coding sequence is TGTGCCAGCAGCGCCGGCCTGGGGGGCAATCAGCCCCAGCATTTT.

This chain joins TRBV30 and TRBJ2-7; D is possibly TRBD1 or TRBD2 (5 bases each). Between the trimmed V and J ends, which lost 2 bases and 4 bases, there was a span of 18 bases. The CDR3 covers 15 residues. CDR1 is GTSNPN, CDR2 SVGIG, per germline (reference sequence). CDR3 sequence (DNA): TGTGCCTGGAGTCTCGGGACCTCACCTTTATACGAGCAGTACTTC. Protein sequence: CAWSLGTSPLYEQYF. Combining the CDR3 with reference TRBV30 and TRBJ2-7 gives the whole variable domain SQTIHQWPATLVQPVGSPLSLECTVEGTSNPNLYWYRQAAGRGLQLLFYSVGIGQISSEVPQNLSASRPQDRQFILSSKKLLLSDSGFYLCAWSLGTSPLYEQYFGPGTRLTVT.